The 22 T cell receptor beta chains presented below share a single source sample, sequenced in a study of T cell responses to AZD1222 COVID-19 vaccine. Repertoires were generated with immunoSEQ multiplex PCR, while TCRdb's copy carries only in-frame clones and drops some. Here the sample spans approximately 73,000 clones, around 84% being singletons. The material sequenced was peripheral blood, taken on day 0 of AZD1222 vaccination. All receptors derive from an adult in good health.

The V and J genes are TRBV7-3 and TRBJ2-5; 9 bases are a match to TRBD1. The germline V gene has CDR1 SGHTA and CDR2 FQGTGA. The CDR3 is made up of 14 amino acids. Losses at the gene ends were 4 bases for V and 4 bases for J; bases not matched to a gene: 4. The CDR3 loop is CASSSPDRGETQYF. The CDR3 nucleotides read TGTGCCAGCAGCTCACCGGACAGGGGAGAGACCCAGTACTTC.

Concerning this clone itself: Additional DNA sequences in this sample encode the identical CDR3. This chain links TRBV9 with TRBJ2-3; D is unresolved. The CDR3 runs 12 residues. Germline V lookup: CDR1 SGDLS, CDR2 YYNGEE. Trimming pared 4 bases from V and 2 bases from J, leaving 5 bases between. The chain's CDR3 is CASSPNTDTQYF. DNA of the CDR3: TGTGCCAGCAGCCCTAACACAGATACGCAGTATTTT.

This chain joins TRBV5-1 and TRBJ2-2; TRBD1 matches 10 bases. From germline, CDR1 is SGHRS and CDR2 YFSETQ. The length of the CDR3 is 16 residues. V gave up 0 bases and J gave up 4 bases; unmatched junction bases: 3. The CDR3 reads CASSLVGQGITGELFF. The CDR3 nucleotides read TGCGCCAGCAGCTTGGTGGGACAGGGGATCACCGGGGAGCTGTTTTTT.

In DNA form, the CDR3 reads TGTGCCAGCAGTGTTACTCCGGGACACTCCGCGGGCTACACCTTC. Encoded protein: CASSVTPGHSAGYTF. This chain links TRBV2 with TRBJ1-2, with D perhaps matching TRBD1 (6 bases). Germline V gives CDR1 SNHLY, CDR2 FYNNEI. V was shortened by 4 bases and J by 8 bases, with 20 bases between the two germline ends. This CDR3 has 15 residues. Full variable domain (missing parts from reference TRBV2 and TRBJ1-2): EPEVTQTPSHQVTQMGQEVILRCVPISNHLYFYWYRQILGQKVEFLVSFYNNEISEKSEIFDDQFSVERPDGSNFTLKIRSTKLEDSAMYFCASSVTPGHSAGYTFGSGTRLTVV.

The CDR3 sequence is CASSFDRGRRNEQFF. The CDR3 DNA reads TGTGCCAGCAGCTTCGACAGGGGGCGAAGGAATGAGCAGTTCTTC. The V call is TRBV7-9, the J call TRBJ2-1, with 10 bases fitting TRBD1. Germline assignment: CDR1 SEHNR and CDR2 FQNEAQ (reference sequence). V lost 3 bases, J lost 7 bases, and 6 bases stayed unmatched. CDR3 size: 15 residues.

The CDR3 DNA is TGTGCCAGCAGGTCGGGACAGATCTACGAAAAACTGTTTTTT. Encoded protein: CASRSGQIYEKLFF. The chain uses TRBV28 and TRBJ1-4, with TRBD1 matching over 7 bases. CDR3 length: 14 residues. The V segment lost 6 bases and the J segment 8 bases; nucleotides outside the gene matches: 9. Germline V gene sequence: CDR1 MDHEN, CDR2 SYDVKM. Together with reference TRBV28 and TRBJ1-4, the CDR3 gives the full variable domain: DVKVTQSSRYLVKRTGEKVFLECVQDMDHENMFWYRQDPGLGLRLIYFSYDVKMKEKGDIPEGYSVSREKKERFSLILESASTNQTSMYLCASRSGQIYEKLFFGSGTQLSVL.

The rearrangement uses TRBV19 and TRBJ1-1; D ambiguous. Germline-derived CDR1 and CDR2 are LNHDA and SQIVND (reference sequence). The germline V and J ends were trimmed by 7 bases and 8 bases, with 20 bases remaining between them. This CDR3 is 14 amino acids long. The CDR3 DNA reads as TGTGCCAGTAACCCATCCCAGCACTATACGGAAGCTTTCTTT. This encodes CASNPSQHYTEAFF.

The chain uses TRBV7-8 and TRBJ1-6; TRBD1 is a possible D gene (5 bases). The germline gives CDR1 SGHVS, CDR2 FQNEAQ. The CDR3 spans 12 residues. The ends were cut back, 5 bases at V and 13 bases at J, with 12 bases in the middle. CDR3 amino acids: CASSPREAPLHF. Written as DNA, the CDR3 is TGTGCCAGCAGCCCCAGGGAGGCGCCCCTCCACTTT. Full variable domain (outside the CDR3, taken from reference TRBV7-8 and TRBJ1-6): GAGVSQSPRYKVAKRGQDVALRCDPISGHVSLFWYQQALGQGPEFLTYFQNEAQLDKSGLPSDRFFAERPEGSVSTLKIQRTQQEDSAVYLCASSPREAPLHFGNGTRLTVT.

The gene calls are TRBV7-9 and TRBJ2-7; 8 nucleotides match TRBD1. V lost 3 bases, J lost 0 bases, and 4 bases stayed unmatched. The CDR3 has 15 residues. CDR1 is SEHNR and CDR2 is FQNEAQ in the germline V gene (reference sequence). The CDR3 protein is CASSLSGTGSYEQYF. Here the CDR3 DNA reads TGTGCCAGCAGCTTGAGTGGGACAGGCTCCTACGAGCAGTACTTC.

The table lists this clone with a count of one. V gene TRBV19 combines with J gene TRBJ2-7; TRBD1 aligns across 7 bases. With 10 bases clipped from V and 4 bases from J, the junction kept 13 bases outside the gene matches. The CDR3 is 14 residues long. Germline V gene data show CDR1 as LNHDA and CDR2 as SQIVND (reference sequence). For the CDR3, the DNA is TGTGCCACCACCAACAGGGGTCCGAGATACGAGCAGTACTTC. It specifies CATTNRGPRYEQYF. The full variable domain, with the rest looked up from reference TRBV19 and TRBJ2-7, is DGGITQSPKYLFRKEGQNVTLSCEQNLNHDAMYWYRQDPGQGLRLIYYSQIVNDFQKGDIAEGYSVSREKKESFPLTVTSAQKNPTAFYLCATTNRGPRYEQYFGPGTRLTVT.

This chain uses TRBV5-1 with TRBJ2-7; D tentatively fits TRBD1 or TRBD2 (5 bases each). CDR3 length: 15 residues. Germline CDR1 reads SGHRS; CDR2 reads YFSETQ. Trimming stripped 2 bases from V and 3 bases from J, with 15 bases between. The CDR3 DNA is TGCGCCAGCAGCTTTCTTAGGGGAGCCGGCTACGAGCAGTACTTC. It is translated as CASSFLRGAGYEQYF.

The table lists this clone with a few counts. The rearrangement uses TRBV2 and TRBJ2-1; D is undetermined. V was clipped by 6 bases and J by 5 bases, with 17 bases between them. The V gene's germline CDR1 is SNHLY and CDR2 FYNNEI. The CDR3 runs 15 residues. The CDR3 sequence: CASRVLPQSNNEQFF. The CDR3 DNA reads as TGTGCCAGCAGGGTACTTCCTCAATCAAACAATGAGCAGTTCTTC.

In this sample, this clone turned up a few times. The V call is TRBV7-2, the J call TRBJ2-2; D ambiguous. In germline, CDR1 is SGHTA, CDR2 FQGNSA. This CDR3 has 13 residues. V dropped 6 bases and J dropped 2 bases, with 7 bases sitting between them. The CDR3 is CASRRGNTGELFF. The CDR3 DNA reads TGTGCCAGCAGGAGAGGAAACACCGGGGAGCTGTTTTTT.

The chain couples TRBV6-6 to TRBJ1-2; D unresolved. The CDR3 extends over 16 amino acids. The germline CDR1 and CDR2 sequences are MNHNY and SVGAGI (reference sequence). V gave up 0 bases and J gave up 4 bases, with 15 bases separating them. Here the CDR3 reads CASSYSKVSDPYGYTF. The CDR3 bases are TGTGCCAGCAGTTACTCGAAGGTCTCAGATCCCTATGGCTACACCTTC.

V is TRBV5-6 and J is TRBJ1-5; weak D call: TRBD1 (6 bases). The length of the CDR3 is 13 residues. Trimming removed 3 bases at V and 9 bases at J, with 13 bases between. Germline V gene sequence: CDR1 SGHDT, CDR2 YYEEEE. The CDR3 coding sequence is TGTGCCAGCAGCTCCCTCCCCAGGGGGCCCCAGCATTTT. It specifies CASSSLPRGPQHF.

The chain recombines TRBV9 with TRBJ1-2; D gene unclear. The length of the CDR3 is 14 residues. Germline V CDR1 and CDR2: SGDLS, YYNGEE. Trimming removed 4 bases from V and 2 bases from J, with 12 bases in between. CDR3 region: CASSPPDKNYGYTF. CDR3 bases: TGTGCCAGCAGCCCCCCCGACAAAAACTATGGCTACACCTTC. Full variable domain (missing parts from reference TRBV9 and TRBJ1-2): DSGVTQTPKHLITATGQRVTLRCSPRSGDLSVYWYQQSLDQGLQFLIQYYNGEERAKGNILERFSAQQFPDLHSELNLSSLELGDSALYFCASSPPDKNYGYTFGSGTRLTVV.

V usage is TRBV6-5 and J usage is TRBJ1-1; no definite D call. Trimming took off 2 bases at V and 4 bases at J, with 14 bases between the two ends. The CDR3 runs to 15 residues. Germline values: CDR1 MNHEY, CDR2 SVGAGI. CDR3 nucleotide sequence: TGTGCCAGCAGTTACGCAATAGAGCGGGCCACTGAAGCTTTCTTT. This translates into CASSYAIERATEAFF.

DNA of the CDR3: TGCGCCAGCAGCTTAACGACAGGACTCAATCAGCCCCAGCATTTT. Translated: CASSLTTGLNQPQHF. This rearrangement joins TRBV5-1 to TRBJ1-5, with TRBD1 as a possible D gene (6 bases). The CDR3 is 15 amino acids. In germline, CDR1 is SGHRS, CDR2 YFSETQ. The V gene lost 2 bases and the J gene lost 3 bases, with 12 bases spanning the gap.

This chain uses TRBV6-5 with TRBJ1-5; 7 bases are shared with TRBD1. The V and J ends lost 6 bases and 5 bases, in that order; junction bases with no gene match: 4. Germline V gene lookup returns CDR1 MNHEY and CDR2 SVGAGI. The CDR3 is 13 amino acids. CDR3 sequence reads: CASSQQGYQPQHF. CDR3 coding DNA: TGTGCCAGCAGCCAACAGGGGTATCAGCCCCAGCATTTT.

This chain uses TRBV28 with TRBJ1-2; no clear D. The V end lost 6 bases, the J end lost 3 bases, and 20 bases lay between the germline ends. CDR1 and CDR2 (germline): MDHEN, SYDVKM. The length of the CDR3 is 16 residues. In DNA form, the CDR3 reads TGTGCCAGCAGAGTCCGAGCGGATCCATGGGACTATGGCTACACCTTC. Protein: CASRVRADPWDYGYTF.

The gene calls are TRBV6-6 and TRBJ2-7, with a possible D match to TRBD1 (5 bases). Looked up from germline, CDR1 is MNHNY and CDR2 is SVGAGI (reference sequence). Trimming pared 0 bases from V and 4 bases from J, leaving 13 bases between. The CDR3 spans 15 residues. This chain's CDR3 is CASSYSGQTGYEQYF. CDR3 sequence (DNA): TGTGCCAGCAGTTACTCGGGGCAGACCGGTTACGAGCAGTACTTC.

This sequence joins TRBV15 and TRBJ1-1; D perhaps matches TRBD1 (6 bases). The CDR3 contains 15 residues. The germline CDR1 and CDR2 sequences are LNHNV and YYDKDF (reference sequence). Deletions cut 1 base from V and 5 bases from J, with 14 bases between. The CDR3 sequence is CATSRGLGAVTEAFF. CDR3 nucleotides: TGTGCCACCAGCAGAGGACTGGGGGCTGTTACTGAAGCTTTCTTT.